The rows below give T cell receptor beta chains drawn from one sample of a study of shared clonotypes between healthy human individuals. Method: immunoSEQ multiplex PCR; TCRdb's copy keeps in-frame clones and lacks some. The repertoire includes about 120,000 clones, 68% of them detected once, and about a quarter sits in the top ten. Specimen: memory CD8+ T cells sorted from blood. These receptor sequences come from a woman aged 25 to 39 in good health. The CDR3 runs from the conserved cysteine through the conserved F or W. Fields, in order: D gene, V gene, J gene, clone size, CDR3 length, CDR3 protein, CDR3 DNA. A D gene is named only where the DNA matches it firmly. For some rows the clone size is stated as once, few or many, or as a class when expanded; others skip it.

D: NA
V: TRBV29-1
J: TRBJ2-3
size: few
length: 17
CDR3: CSASIHIQGPPGDTQYF
DNA: TGCAGCGCCTCTATTCATATTCAGGGGCCCCCGGGAGATACGCAGTATTTT

D: TRBD1
V: TRBV4-1
J: TRBJ2-7
size: few
length: 15
CDR3: CASSQQTGGAYEQYF
DNA: TGCGCCAGCAGCCAACAGACAGGGGGCGCATACGAGCAGTACTTC

D: NA
V: TRBV6-1
J: TRBJ1-2
size: NA
length: 17
CDR3: CASSEVVNGGLGQGYTF
DNA: TGTGCCAGCAGTGAAGTGGTGAACGGGGGGTTGGGGCAGGGCTACACCTTC

D: NA
V: TRBV7-9
J: TRBJ1-3
size: NA
length: 15
CDR3: CASSASEFSGNTIYF
DNA: TGTGCCAGCAGCGCATCAGAGTTCTCTGGAAACACCATATATTTT

D: NA
V: TRBV2
J: TRBJ2-5
size: NA
length: 13
CDR3: CASSEGGTAPRYF
DNA: TGTGCCAGCAGTGAAGGGGGAACGGCTCCCAGGTACTTC

D: TRBD1
V: TRBV19
J: TRBJ1-1
size: NA
length: 21
CDR3: CASSIMAPGQGVRWGTTEAFF
DNA: TGTGCCAGTAGTATAATGGCCCCTGGACAGGGCGTTCGGTGGGGGACCACTGAAGCTTTCTTT

D: NA
V: TRBV5-1
J: TRBJ2-1
size: NA
length: 14
CDR3: CASSLEGPYNEQFF
DNA: TGCGCCAGCAGCTTGGAGGGACCCTACAATGAGCAGTTCTTC

D: TRBD2
V: TRBV25-1
J: TRBJ2-4
size: NA
length: 16
CDR3: CASSESKREAQNIQYF
DNA: TGTGCCAGCAGTGAAAGTAAGCGGGAAGCCCAAAACATTCAGTACTTC

D: NA
V: TRBV29-1
J: TRBJ1-4
size: few
length: 13
CDR3: CSARSGEAEKLFF
DNA: TGCAGCGCGAGGTCAGGGGAGGCTGAAAAACTGTTTTTT

D: TRBD1
V: TRBV4-3
J: TRBJ2-1
size: NA
length: 16
CDR3: CASSPRTGGIYNEQFF
DNA: TGCGCCAGCAGCCCTCGGACAGGGGGCATATATAATGAGCAGTTCTTC

D: NA
V: TRBV19
J: TRBJ2-3
size: NA
length: 17
CDR3: CASSVWAGSDGTDTQYF
DNA: TGTGCCAGTAGTGTTTGGGCAGGGAGTGATGGCACAGATACGCAGTATTTT

D: TRBD1
V: TRBV6-4
J: TRBJ2-2
size: NA
length: 14
CDR3: CASSPDRVGGELFF
DNA: TGTGCCAGCAGTCCAGACAGGGTTGGCGGGGAGCTGTTTTTT

D: TRBD1
V: TRBV4-1
J: TRBJ2-3
size: NA
length: 18
CDR3: CASSPRGLTGGRTDTQYF
DNA: TGCGCCAGCAGCCCAAGGGGATTGACAGGGGGCAGGACAGATACGCAGTATTTT

D: NA
V: TRBV7-8
J: TRBJ2-1
size: NA
length: 15
CDR3: CASSGSRTSYNEQFF
DNA: TGTGCCAGCAGCGGCTCGCGGACCTCCTACAATGAGCAGTTCTTC

D: TRBD1
V: TRBV7-9
J: TRBJ2-3
size: NA
length: 17
CDR3: CASSTAGTGEISDTQYF
DNA: TGTGCCAGCAGCACCGCCGGGACAGGGGAGATTTCAGATACGCAGTATTTT

D: NA
V: TRBV7-8
J: TRBJ2-2
size: NA
length: 12
CDR3: CASSGVPGELFF
DNA: TGTGCCAGCAGCGGTGTCCCCGGGGAGCTGTTTTTT

D: NA
V: TRBV6-6
J: TRBJ2-3
size: NA
length: 16
CDR3: CASSSTMWGSTDTQYF
DNA: TGTGCCAGCAGCTCGACGATGTGGGGTAGCACAGATACGCAGTATTTT

D: TRBD2
V: TRBV5-1
J: TRBJ2-1
size: NA
length: 14
CDR3: CASNFLAGDNEQFF
DNA: TGCGCCAGCAACTTCCTAGCGGGAGACAATGAGCAGTTCTTC

D: NA
V: TRBV28
J: TRBJ2-3
size: NA
length: 17
CDR3: CASSFPIGGASTDTQYF
DNA: TGTGCCAGCAGTTTCCCCATAGGAGGGGCCTCAACAGATACGCAGTATTTT

D: TRBD1
V: TRBV4-1
J: TRBJ2-3
size: NA
length: 19
CDR3: CASSQQPSPGTGVTDTQYF
DNA: TGCGCCAGCAGCCAACAGCCCTCGCCCGGGACAGGGGTAACAGATACGCAGTATTTT

D: NA
V: TRBV7-8
J: TRBJ1-1
size: NA
length: 18
CDR3: CASSLEVGAKLLRTEAFF
DNA: TGTGCCAGCAGCTTAGAGGTGGGTGCCAAACTCCTCAGAACTGAAGCTTTCTTT

D: NA
V: TRBV19
J: TRBJ1-5
size: NA
length: 14
CDR3: CASSITGGNQPQHF
DNA: TGTGCCAGTAGTATCACGGGGGGCAATCAGCCCCAGCATTTT

D: NA
V: TRBV10-2
J: TRBJ2-7
size: NA
length: 13
CDR3: CASSRDTSYEQYF
DNA: TGCGCCAGCAGCCGGGACACCTCCTACGAGCAGTACTTC

D: NA
V: TRBV19
J: TRBJ2-4
size: NA
length: 13
CDR3: CASMTLAKNIQYF
DNA: TGTGCCAGTATGACACTAGCCAAAAACATTCAGTACTTC

D: TRBD2
V: TRBV4-2
J: TRBJ2-7
size: NA
length: 16
CDR3: CASSQGRSSGIYEQYF
DNA: TGTGCCAGCAGCCAAGGAAGATCTAGCGGGATCTACGAGCAGTACTTC

D: TRBD2
V: TRBV29-1
J: TRBJ2-7
size: NA
length: 14
CDR3: CSVEVTSGSYEQYF
DNA: TGCAGCGTTGAGGTAACTAGCGGTTCTTACGAGCAGTACTTC

D: TRBD2
V: TRBV11-2
J: TRBJ2-7
size: NA
length: 16
CDR3: CASSLDGGGPLYEQYF
DNA: TGTGCCAGCAGCTTAGATGGCGGGGGACCCCTCTACGAGCAGTACTTC

D: NA
V: TRBV28
J: TRBJ2-2
size: NA
length: 15
CDR3: CASRTWDPRPGELFF
DNA: TGTGCCAGCAGAACTTGGGACCCTCGCCCCGGGGAGCTGTTTTTT

D: TRBD1
V: TRBV19
J: TRBJ1-4
size: NA
length: 15
CDR3: CASRTLHRGREKLFF
DNA: TGTGCCAGTAGGACCCTCCACAGGGGACGTGAAAAACTGTTTTTT

D: NA
V: TRBV7-3
J: TRBJ2-5
size: NA
length: 13
CDR3: CASSPDPGVTQYF
DNA: TGTGCCAGCAGCCCGGACCCAGGGGTGACCCAGTACTTC

D: NA
V: TRBV15
J: TRBJ2-1
size: few
length: 12
CDR3: CATSPSYNEQFF
DNA: TGTGCCACCAGCCCCAGCTACAATGAGCAGTTCTTC

D: NA
V: TRBV7-9
J: TRBJ1-1
size: NA
length: 14
CDR3: CASSLVEGNTEAFF
DNA: TGTGCCAGCAGCTTAGTAGAAGGGAACACTGAAGCTTTCTTT

D: NA
V: TRBV29-1
J: TRBJ2-1
size: NA
length: 11
CDR3: CSATQSGEQFF
DNA: TGCAGCGCAACCCAGAGCGGAGAGCAGTTCTTC

D: TRBD2
V: TRBV2
J: TRBJ2-7
size: NA
length: 17
CDR3: CASSGGSTSGELYEQYF
DNA: TGTGCCAGCAGTGGGGGGTCCACTAGCGGGGAACTTTACGAGCAGTACTTC

D: NA
V: TRBV27
J: TRBJ2-1
size: NA
length: 13
CDR3: CASSFSPNNEQFF
DNA: TGTGCCAGCAGTTTCTCCCCTAACAATGAGCAGTTCTTC